One sample yielded the 25 T cell receptor beta chains listed below, sequenced in a study of naive and memory T cell subsets. The beta constant-region primer was an equimolar mix of two oligonucleotides covering TRBC1 and TRBC2. One entry per CDR3 protein results from TCRdb running MiXCR on the UMI-ligation and nested PCR reads. The sample includes 150,000 or so distinct CDR3 sequences, about a sixth seen only once; the top ten take about 0.13%. Sequencing used naive CD4+ T cells from blood. These receptors were obtained from a human donor in good health.

This clonotype was detected a few times. The chain joins TRBV5-6 to TRBJ2-2; D may match TRBD1 or TRBD2 (5 bases each). In germline, CDR1 is SGHDT, CDR2 YYEEEE. This CDR3 is built from 16 residues. V was trimmed by 4 bases and J by 4 bases, leaving 17 bases between them. As DNA, the CDR3 is TGTGCCAGCAGCGAGGGGCCCTCGGTAGGCACCGGGGAGCTGTTTTTT. As protein: CASSEGPSVGTGELFF.

This sequence joins TRBV6-2 or TRBV6-3 and TRBJ2-1, with D perhaps matching TRBD1 or TRBD2 (7 bases each). This CDR3 has 15 residues. Per germline, CDR1 MNHEY and CDR2 SVGEGT. V dropped 7 bases and J dropped 8 bases, with 21 bases sitting between them. The CDR3: CASIFSGQGGDEQFF. The CDR3 DNA is TGTGCCAGCATATTTAGCGGGCAAGGGGGCGATGAGCAGTTCTTC.

This clonotype was seen a few times. This rearrangement joins TRBV6-5 to TRBJ2-5, with TRBD1 matching over 10 bases. Unmatched junction bases numbered 5, after V lost 6 bases and J lost 1 base. The germline V gene has CDR1 MNHEY and CDR2 SVGAGI. The CDR3 is 15 residues long. The CDR3 nucleotides are TGTGCCAGCAGCGATCGGGACAGGGGCCAAGAGACCCAGTACTTC. Its protein product is CASSDRDRGQETQYF.

This clonotype was seen only a few times. CDR3 in amino acids: CASSQDWGSGIYEQFF. The CDR3, as DNA: TGTGCCAGCAGCCAAGATTGGGGTAGCGGGATCTATGAGCAGTTCTTC. The V gene is TRBV4-2, the J gene TRBJ2-1; 8 bases match TRBD2. Germline lookup yields CDR1 LGHNA and CDR2 YNFKEQ. With V trimmed by 0 bases and J by 8 bases, 9 bases remained unmatched. The CDR3 runs 16 residues.

The sample holds a few counts of this clonotype. As DNA, the CDR3 is TGTGCCATCAAAACTAGCCTGAACACCGGGGAGCTGTTTTTT. It specifies CAIKTSLNTGELFF. The chain combines TRBV10-3 with TRBJ2-2; D possibly corresponds to TRBD2 (6 bases). Germline V gene sequence: CDR1 ENHRY, CDR2 SYGVKD. Trimming left V 7 bases short and J 1 base short, with 10 bases between. This CDR3 region has 14 residues.

This clonotype has just a few counts. V is TRBV28 and J is TRBJ2-2; D possibly corresponds to TRBD2 (6 bases). V was clipped by 2 bases and J by 2 bases, with 12 bases between them. Per germline, CDR1 MDHEN and CDR2 SYDVKM. The CDR3 length is 16 residues. The CDR3 DNA reads TGTGCCAGCAGTTTACCCTGGGACTTCAACACCGGGGAGCTGTTTTTT. Translating gives CASSLPWDFNTGELFF.

This clonotype was counted ten times or more. The gene calls are TRBV12-3 or TRBV12-4 and TRBJ2-1, with 14 bases fitting TRBD2. CDR3 length: 15 amino acids. J gave up 5 bases and V 5 bases, and 2 bases lay outside the gene matches. The DNA of the CDR3 is TGTGCCAGCAGTCTGACTAGCGGGAGGGACAATGAGCAGTTCTTC. Its translation: CASSLTSGRDNEQFF.

The sample holds many counts of this clonotype. This chain links TRBV18 with TRBJ1-4, with D unclear. CDR1 is KGHSH and CDR2 is LQKENI in the germline V gene. The CDR3 is 13 residues long. The V end lost 4 bases, the J end lost 7 bases, and 10 bases lay between the germline ends. CDR3 amino acids: CASSHRVSEKLFF. The DNA of the CDR3 is TGTGCCAGCTCACACCGGGTCAGTGAAAAACTGTTTTTT.

This clonotype was seen at least ten times. This chain uses TRBV20-1 with TRBJ1-1; 9 bases fit TRBD1. J gave up 5 bases and V 5 bases, and 15 bases lay outside the gene matches. The germline V gene encodes CDR1 DFQATT and CDR2 SNEGSKA (reference sequence). The CDR3 length is 16 residues. The CDR3 loop reads CSASGDRVSVRTEAFF. Here the CDR3 DNA reads TGCAGTGCTTCGGGGGACAGGGTTTCGGTTAGGACTGAAGCTTTCTTT.

The gene calls are TRBV10-3 and TRBJ1-5; 7 nucleotides line up with TRBD1. The germline V gene encodes CDR1 ENHRY and CDR2 SYGVKD. The CDR3 contains 14 residues. Trimming removed 0 bases from V and 4 bases from J; junction bases left unmatched: 0. The CDR3 nucleotides are TGTGCCATCAGTGAGTCGACAGGGAATCAGCCCCAGCATTTT. This encodes CAISESTGNQPQHF.

The V gene is TRBV20-1, the J gene TRBJ2-1; D ambiguous. The CDR3 is 13 residues long. Trimming stripped 3 bases from V and 2 bases from J, with 8 bases between. In germline, CDR1 is DFQATT, CDR2 SNEGSKA (reference sequence). The CDR3 DNA is TGCAGTGCTAGGACGTCTACCTACAATGAGCAGTTCTTC. This sequence encodes CSARTSTYNEQFF.

The chain combines TRBV20-1 with TRBJ1-5, with D possibly matching TRBD1 (5 bases). Germline V gene lookup returns CDR1 DFQATT and CDR2 SNEGSKA (reference sequence). Trimming took 4 bases from V and 0 from J, leaving 7 bases between them. The CDR3 length is 13 residues. The DNA for the CDR3 is TGCAGTGCTACAGGGCTTAGCAATCAGCCCCAGCATTTT. Its protein product is CSATGLSNQPQHF.

This clonotype was counted once. The chain is built from TRBV20-1 and TRBJ2-7; TRBD2 agrees at 10 bases. The CDR3 runs 15 residues. Unmatched junction bases numbered 13, after V lost 5 bases and J lost 6 bases. CDR1 and CDR2 (germline): DFQATT, SNEGSKA (reference sequence). The CDR3 coding sequence is TGCAGTGCTCATATAAGCGGGAGGGGTTTGTTCGAGCAGTACTTC. It translates to CSAHISGRGLFEQYF.

This clonotype occurred a few times. The CDR3 DNA follows: TGTGCCAGCAGTGAGGAGGGGAGGATTAGCGGGGAGCTGTTTTTT. It codes for CASSEEGRISGELFF. This chain connects TRBV2 to TRBJ2-2; a possible D gene is TRBD2 (6 bases). Trimming pared 3 bases from V and 7 bases from J, leaving 15 bases between. Germline V gene sequence: CDR1 SNHLY, CDR2 FYNNEI. This CDR3 spans 15 amino acids.

This clonotype has just a few counts. V gene TRBV20-1 combines with J gene TRBJ2-3; D call uncertain. The CDR3 is 14 amino acids. Trimming took off 6 bases at V and 1 base at J, with 14 bases between the two ends. Germline CDR1 is DFQATT and CDR2 is SNEGSKA (reference sequence). Written as DNA, the CDR3 is TGCAGTGCCAGACGGCAACTGCGCACAGATACGCAGTATTTT. This encodes CSARRQLRTDTQYF.

This clonotype was seen a few times. The chain carries TRBV6-1 and TRBJ2-7; no clear D gene. The CDR3 covers 15 residues. Trimming left V 3 bases short and J 6 bases short, with 18 bases between. Germline V gene lookup returns CDR1 MNHNS and CDR2 SASEGT. CDR3 sequence: CASSDSGRAGSEQYF. The CDR3 DNA is TGTGCCAGCAGTGATTCCGGTCGTGCAGGCAGCGAGCAGTACTTC.

The table lists this clonotype with a few counts. This chain links TRBV20-1 with TRBJ2-7; unclear D gene. V was clipped by 2 bases and J by 4 bases, with 9 bases between them. This CDR3 is built from 12 residues. CDR1 is DFQATT, CDR2 SNEGSKA, per germline (reference sequence). CDR3 coding DNA: TGCAGTGCTAGATTTGACGGGTACGAGCAGTACTTC. As protein: CSARFDGYEQYF.

The table lists this clonotype with a few counts. This chain joins TRBV5-1 and TRBJ2-1; D uncertain. CDR1 and CDR2 from the germline V gene are SGHRS and YFSETQ. The CDR3 consists of 14 residues. The V end lost 4 bases, the J end lost 8 bases, and 16 bases lay between the germline ends. For the CDR3, the DNA is TGCGCCAGCAGCGTCGGTTCCGTTCGCGATGAGCAGTTCTTC. It specifies CASSVGSVRDEQFF. Looking up the rest from reference TRBV5-1 and TRBJ2-1 gives the full variable domain: KAGVTQTPRYLIKTRGQQVTLSCSPISGHRSVSWYQQTPGQGLQFLFEYFSETQRNKGNFPGRFSGRQFSNSRSEMNVSTLELGDSALYLCASSVGSVRDEQFFGPGTRLTVL.

The genes are TRBV12-3 or TRBV12-4 and TRBJ2-2; no clear D gene. This CDR3 spans 12 amino acids. Trimming took off 7 bases at V and 6 bases at J, with 9 bases between the two ends. CDR3 sequence (DNA): TGTGCCAGCAATTTTGGGGCCGGGGAGCTGTTTTTT. Its protein product is CASNFGAGELFF.

The J gene is TRBJ1-1, the V gene TRBV10-2, with 7 bases aligning to TRBD1. CDR1 is WSHSY, CDR2 SAAADI, per germline. V was clipped by 7 bases and J by 1 base; unmatched bases: 6. The CDR3 spans 14 residues. The CDR3 region has the DNA TGCGCCAGCAAAACCGGGACAGCGAACACTGAAGCTTTCTTT. Protein sequence: CASKTGTANTEAFF.

The chain couples TRBV7-2 to TRBJ1-5; maybe TRBD1 (6 bases). Germline lookup yields CDR1 SGHTA and CDR2 FQGNSA. This CDR3 has 17 residues. With 5 bases removed from V and 0 bases from J, the gap between germline ends came to 17 bases. CDR3 coding DNA: TGTGCCAGCAGCCTAATGGGGACACCGAATAGCAATCAGCCCCAGCATTTT. The encoded protein is CASSLMGTPNSNQPQHF. Full variable domain (outside the CDR3, taken from reference TRBV7-2 and TRBJ1-5): GAGVSQSPSNKVTEKGKDVELRCDPISGHTALYWYRQSLGQGLEFLIYFQGNSAPDKSGLPSDRFSAERTGGSVSTLTIQRTQQEDSAVYLCASSLMGTPNSNQPQHFGDGTRLSIL.

This chain uses TRBV30 with TRBJ1-6; D is uncertain. V gave up 2 bases and J gave up 13 bases, with 9 bases separating them. The germline gives CDR1 GTSNPN, CDR2 SVGIG (reference sequence). CDR3 length: 11 amino acids. In DNA form, the CDR3 reads TGTGCCTGGAGTCGGACGGGGCCCCTCCACTTT. The encoded protein is CAWSRTGPLHF.

This clonotype was detected a few times. The chain recombines TRBV6-1 with TRBJ1-4; 8 positions agree with TRBD1. Per the germline V gene, CDR1 is MNHNS and CDR2 is SASEGT. The trim removed 3 bases at V and 0 bases at J, leaving 3 bases unmatched. The CDR3 is 16 residues long. CDR3 amino acids: CASSEKQGATNEKLFF. The CDR3, as DNA: TGTGCCAGCAGTGAGAAACAGGGGGCAACTAATGAAAAACTGTTTTTT.

A few counts support this clonotype. The V and J genes are TRBV12-3 or TRBV12-4 and TRBJ2-7, with a tentative D call TRBD1 (6 bases). The CDR3 totals 14 residues. V was clipped by 6 bases and J by 3 bases, with 15 bases between them. This CDR3 is CASRYRDKSYEQYF. The CDR3 nucleotides are TGTGCCAGCAGGTACCGGGACAAGAGCTACGAGCAGTACTTC.

This clonotype turned up a few times. This rearrangement joins TRBV28 to TRBJ1-2, with D possibly TRBD1 on 5 matching bases. Germline CDR1 MDHEN, CDR2 SYDVKM. There are 13 residues in the CDR3. V shed 8 bases and J shed 0 bases, with 10 bases lying between them. This CDR3 is CASGGQPNYGYTF. The CDR3 bases are TGTGCCAGCGGTGGACAACCTAACTATGGCTACACCTTC.